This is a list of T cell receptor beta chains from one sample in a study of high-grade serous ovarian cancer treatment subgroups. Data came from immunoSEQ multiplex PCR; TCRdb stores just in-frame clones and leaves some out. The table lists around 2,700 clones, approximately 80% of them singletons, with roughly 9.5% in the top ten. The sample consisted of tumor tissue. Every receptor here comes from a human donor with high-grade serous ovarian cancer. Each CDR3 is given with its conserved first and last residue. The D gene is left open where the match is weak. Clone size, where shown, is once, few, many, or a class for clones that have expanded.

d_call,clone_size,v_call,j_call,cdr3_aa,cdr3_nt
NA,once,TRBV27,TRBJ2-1,CASSTLGLPVSYNEQFF,TGTGCCAGCAGTACGTTGGGCCTCCCCGTATCCTACAATGAGCAGTTCTTC
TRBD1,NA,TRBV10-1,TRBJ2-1,CASSGQSYNEQFF,TGCGCCAGCTCGGGACAGTCCTACAATGAGCAGTTCTTC
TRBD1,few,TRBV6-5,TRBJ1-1,CASSPYGDSEAFF,TGTGCCAGCAGTCCCTACGGGGACAGTGAAGCTTTCTTT
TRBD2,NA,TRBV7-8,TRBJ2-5,CASSFSSGREGETQYF,TGTGCCAGCAGCTTCTCTAGCGGGAGGGAGGGAGAGACCCAGTACTTC
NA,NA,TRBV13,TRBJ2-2,CASSLDPGTNTGELFF,TGTGCCAGCAGCTTGGACCCAGGGACGAACACCGGGGAGCTGTTTTTT
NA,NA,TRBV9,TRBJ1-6,CASSVDWSSEDSPLHF,TGTGCCAGCAGCGTAGATTGGAGTTCCGAGGATTCACCCCTCCACTTT
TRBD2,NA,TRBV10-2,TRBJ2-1,CASRRGRALSEQFF,TGCGCCAGCCGACGGGGGAGGGCCCTCAGTGAGCAGTTCTTC
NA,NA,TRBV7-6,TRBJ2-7,CASSLALEGSEQYF,TGTGCCAGCAGCTTAGCGTTGGAGGGAAGCGAGCAGTACTTC
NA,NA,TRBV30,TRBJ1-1,CAWNLMENTEAFF,TGTGCCTGGAACCTCATGGAGAACACTGAAGCTTTCTTT
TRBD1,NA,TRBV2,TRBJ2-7,CASNSQGARVYEQYF,TGTGCCAGCAACTCTCAGGGGGCGCGAGTTTACGAGCAGTACTTC
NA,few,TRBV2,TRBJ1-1,CASSVGNTEAFF,TGTGCCAGCAGTGTGGGGAACACTGAAGCTTTCTTT
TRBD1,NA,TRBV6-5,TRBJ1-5,CASRGQGNQPQHF,TGTGCCAGCAGAGGACAGGGGAATCAGCCCCAGCATTTT
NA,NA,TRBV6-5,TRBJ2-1,CASREFNEQFF,TGTGCCAGCAGGGAGTTCAATGAGCAGTTCTTC